The T cell receptor beta chain described here comes from a study of blood T cell repertoires in COVID-19. Profiled with immunoSEQ multiplex PCR; TCRdb holds only in-frame clones, not every one. The table shows fewer than 120,000 clones, with nearly 90% occurring only once. V shed 4 bases, J shed 2 bases, and the junction held 7 bases outside the gene matches. The V gene's germline CDR1 is KGHDR and CDR2 SFDVKD. This CDR3 has 16 residues. The chain employs TRBV24-1 and TRBJ2-3; TRBD1 matches 8 bases. The clonotype originates from a human donor in a cohort sampled during active COVID-19. The specimen was peripheral blood. Written as DNA, the CDR3 is TGTGCCACCAGTGAAGGGACAGGACTACACACAGATACGCAGTATTTT. Amino acids: CATSEGTGLHTDTQYF.